This entry is about one T cell receptor beta chain. Its antigen is as yet unknown. This entry belongs to a study of beta chain features in type 1 diabetes. Study context: Sorted cells, around 100 million in number, were examined across all samples. Study outcomes and limitations: TCRB CDR3s from Type 1 diabetes patients were moderately but significantly shorter in all four CD4+ subsets.

Expressed TCRB transcripts were sequenced because the entire RNA isolate underwent reverse transcription. Produced via immunoSEQ multiplex PCR; TCRdb's table is partial and in-frame only. Of tens of thousands of clones listed, roughly 68% are singletons. Unmatched junction bases numbered 13, after V lost 6 bases and J lost 5 bases. The CDR3 runs to 15 residues. CDR1 is SQVTM and CDR2 is ANQGSEA in the germline V gene. The sequence derives from a young woman with type 1 diabetes. Sequencing input: Tregs from blood. The chain links TRBV29-1 to TRBJ1-1, with 9 bases matching TRBD1. In DNA, the CDR3 is TGCAGCGTAAGCCACAGGGGGCCTGCGGCTACTGAAGCTTTCTTT. It is translated as CSVSHRGPAATEAFF.